This passage covers 19 T cell receptor beta chains from one sample sequenced in a study of blood T cell repertoires in COVID-19. Generated by immunoSEQ multiplex PCR, the TCRdb table keeps only in-frame clones and is missing some. The sample carries around 260,000 clones, 83% recorded once. Sequenced: peripheral blood. These receptors all stem from a woman between 50 and 59 years old who had recovered from COVID-19.

The chain recombines TRBV28 with TRBJ1-2, with D possibly being TRBD1 (6 bases). V was trimmed by 10 bases and J by 5 bases, leaving 20 bases between them. This CDR3 is 14 amino acids long. Germline assignment: CDR1 MDHEN and CDR2 SYDVKM. CDR3 bases: TGTGCCACGTTCACCGACAGGATCCTTTATGGCTACACCTTC. Amino acid sequence: CATFTDRILYGYTF.

V usage is TRBV19 and J usage is TRBJ1-1; D not certain. This CDR3 has 15 residues. CDR1 is LNHDA and CDR2 is SQIVND in the germline V gene (reference sequence). V was cut by 1 base and J by 4 bases, with 13 bases left in between. The CDR3 loop is CASSIAREASTEAFF. The DNA of the CDR3 is TGTGCCAGTAGTATAGCTAGGGAGGCGAGCACTGAAGCTTTCTTT.

The chain employs TRBV7-9 and TRBJ1-1, with a weak D call TRBD1 (6 bases). The CDR3 contains 14 residues. Germline V lookup: CDR1 SEHNR, CDR2 FQNEAQ (reference sequence). Trimming stripped 5 bases from V and 4 bases from J, with 14 bases between. CDR3 protein: CASSALQGGTEAFF. The CDR3 nucleotides read TGTGCCAGCAGCGCGTTACAGGGCGGCACTGAAGCTTTCTTT.

The chain employs TRBV9 and TRBJ2-1, with 11 bases that match TRBD2. Germline CDR1 SGDLS, CDR2 YYNGEE. This CDR3 spans 15 amino acids. The J segment lost 3 bases and the V segment lost 4 bases, leaving 3 bases of the junction unmatched. CDR3 region: CASSQGLADYNEQFF. The CDR3 region has the DNA TGTGCCAGCAGCCAGGGACTAGCGGACTACAATGAGCAGTTCTTC.

The chain combines TRBV6-2 or TRBV6-3 with TRBJ2-3, with 8 bases fitting TRBD2. V was pared by 2 bases and J by 0 bases, with 7 bases of the junction left unmatched. CDR3 length: 17 residues. CDR1 and CDR2 (germline): MNHEY, SVGEGT. CDR3 sequence reads: CASSYPRLATSTDTQYF. In DNA form, the CDR3 reads TGTGCCAGCAGTTACCCCCGACTAGCGACTAGCACAGATACGCAGTATTTT.

The chain couples TRBV28 to TRBJ2-3, with 9 bases aligning to TRBD1. The CDR3 extends over 13 amino acids. Germline V gives CDR1 MDHEN, CDR2 SYDVKM. The V gene end was trimmed by 8 bases and the J gene end by 4 bases; junction bases not matched to a gene: 4. The DNA of the CDR3 is TGTGCCAGCCGGGACAGGGATGCAGATACGCAGTATTTT. Its translation is CASRDRDADTQYF.

There are a few counts of this clone. This chain connects TRBV28 to TRBJ1-5; maybe TRBD1 (5 bases). Germline lookup yields CDR1 MDHEN and CDR2 SYDVKM. V lost 0 bases and J lost 5, with 11 bases in between. This CDR3 is 15 amino acids long. CDR3 sequence reads: CASSLWQGGYQPQHF. The CDR3 nucleotides read TGTGCCAGCAGTTTATGGCAGGGAGGGTATCAGCCCCAGCATTTT.

The rearrangement uses TRBV7-2 and TRBJ1-1; D remains unclear. Germline lookup yields CDR1 SGHTA and CDR2 FQGNSA. Trimming took off 1 base at V and 1 base at J, with 13 bases between the two ends. This CDR3 is 16 amino acids long. The CDR3 loop is CASSLDLTGANTEAFF. CDR3 DNA sequence: TGTGCCAGCAGCTTAGATCTTACGGGTGCGAACACTGAAGCTTTCTTT.

The chain has TRBV4-3 and TRBJ1-1, with 10 bases fitting TRBD1. The CDR3 runs to 18 residues. The J segment lost 0 bases and the V segment lost 2 bases, leaving 9 bases of the junction unmatched. The germline gives CDR1 LGHNA, CDR2 YSLEER. Here the CDR3 DNA reads TGCGCCAGCAGCCAACCGTCCGGCGGGACAGGGGTGAACACTGAAGCTTTCTTT. Its protein is CASSQPSGGTGVNTEAFF.

This clone was counted once. This sequence joins TRBV2 and TRBJ2-2, with TRBD1 identical over 11 bases. CDR3 size: 17 residues. With 3 bases clipped from V and 4 bases from J, the junction kept 7 bases outside the gene matches. Germline V gene lookup returns CDR1 SNHLY and CDR2 FYNNEI. CDR3 amino acids: CASSEPGTGGSTGELFF. In nucleotides, the CDR3 is TGTGCCAGCAGTGAGCCCGGGACAGGGGGGAGCACCGGGGAGCTGTTTTTT.

This CDR3 is CASSPGPGPNEKLFF. The CDR3 nucleotides are TGTGCCAGCTCACCGGGTCCAGGGCCGAATGAAAAACTGTTTTTT. The chain links TRBV18 to TRBJ1-4; TRBD1 might be the D (5 bases). CDR1 and CDR2 (germline): KGHSH, LQKENI. The V end lost 3 bases, the J end lost 5 bases, and 13 bases lay between the germline ends. The CDR3 totals 15 residues.

The V gene is TRBV5-4, the J gene TRBJ2-1, with 7 bases lining up with TRBD2. Germline V gene sequence: CDR1 SGHNT, CDR2 YYREEE (reference sequence). V lost 0 bases and J lost 9; bases outside the gene matches: 9. The CDR3 length is 15 residues. CDR3 sequence reads: CASSLDILAATEQFF. As DNA, the CDR3 is TGTGCCAGCAGCTTGGATATCCTAGCGGCGACTGAGCAGTTCTTC.

J is TRBJ1-3 and V is TRBV6-5; TRBD1 matches at 7 bases. The CDR3 has 16 amino acids. Germline values: CDR1 MNHEY, CDR2 SVGAGI. V shed 4 bases and J 4 bases; nucleotides not matched to a gene: 10. CDR3 sequence reads: CASSSQSTGTGNTIYF. CDR3 DNA: TGTGCCAGCAGTTCCCAATCGACAGGGACCGGAAACACCATATATTTT.

V and J are TRBV6-4 and TRBJ1-5; a weak D match, TRBD1 (5 bases). Germline V gives CDR1 MRHNA, CDR2 SNTAGT. The CDR3 is 13 amino acids. The germline V and J ends were trimmed by 8 bases and 3 bases, with 11 bases remaining between them. The CDR3 here is CASSPQANQPQHF. The CDR3, as DNA: TGTGCCAGCTCCCCACAGGCCAATCAGCCCCAGCATTTT.

This clone was observed once. This chain joins TRBV28 and TRBJ2-3, with D unclear. V was trimmed by 2 bases and J by 2 bases, leaving 14 bases between them. Germline lookup yields CDR1 MDHEN and CDR2 SYDVKM. This CDR3 contains 16 residues. The CDR3 sequence: CASSLRFAEITDTQYF. The CDR3 coding sequence is TGTGCCAGCAGTTTAAGGTTCGCGGAGATCACAGATACGCAGTATTTT.

The CDR3 here is CASSQTPSPPGEAFF. Here the CDR3 DNA reads TGTGCCAGCTCACAGACCCCATCCCCTCCAGGTGAAGCTTTCTTT. This rearrangement joins TRBV18 to TRBJ1-1, with D hard to call. The V end was cut by 4 bases, the J end by 7 bases, with 19 bases between. The CDR3 has 15 residues. Germline V gives CDR1 KGHSH, CDR2 LQKENI.

This clone showed up just once. The V call is TRBV7-9, the J call TRBJ2-7; weak D call: TRBD1 (6 bases). The CDR3 extends over 12 amino acids. Trimming shortened V by 5 bases and J by 2 bases, and 7 bases separated the two germline ends. Germline V CDR1 and CDR2: SEHNR, FQNEAQ (reference sequence). The CDR3 reads CASSPGAYEQYF. The CDR3 bases are TGTGCCAGCAGCCCAGGGGCCTACGAGCAGTACTTC.

This clone was counted a single time. The chain uses TRBV6-2 or TRBV6-3 and TRBJ2-3; 10 bases line up with TRBD1. This CDR3 has 13 residues. Looked up from germline, CDR1 is MNHEY and CDR2 is SVGEGT. Germline trimming cut 4 bases from V and 6 bases from J; bases unmatched to any gene: 1. The CDR3 is CASSLGQGDTQYF. The CDR3 DNA reads as TGTGCCAGCAGTTTGGGACAGGGGGATACGCAGTATTTT.

The chain couples TRBV28 to TRBJ1-2; D perhaps matches TRBD1 (6 bases). The CDR3 is 14 amino acids. V was cut by 3 bases and J by 1 base, with 9 bases left in between. Germline V gene lookup returns CDR1 MDHEN and CDR2 SYDVKM. The CDR3, as DNA: TGTGCCAGCAGTTTGTCAGGGGTTAACTATGGCTACACCTTC. The encoded protein is CASSLSGVNYGYTF.